A selection of T cell receptor beta chains follows, all from one sample in a study of blood T cells in healthy people across ages. TCRdb independently ran MiXCR on the 5' RACE reads; one entry per CDR3 protein. The sample consists of roughly 860,000 distinct CDR3 sequences, about 62% of them appearing once. The source material was blood. The receptors were gathered from a man aged 30-40 years in good health. The CDR3 runs from the conserved cysteine through the conserved F or W. The D gene is left open where the match is weak. Only some rows state a clone size, as once, few, many or a class for expanded clones.

j_call clone_size v_call d_call cdr3_nt cdr3_aa
TRBJ2-1 . TRBV28 . TGTGCCAGCAGGCGCGCGTTAGGGGTCAATGAGCAGTTCTTC CASRRALGVNEQFF
TRBJ2-3 few TRBV29-1 . TGCAGCGTTGCACAACAGGGTTCGCAAGGCACAGATACGCAGTATTTT CSVAQQGSQGTDTQYF
TRBJ2-5 . TRBV2 TRBD2 TGTGCCAGCGGGCTAGCGGGGAGCTACAATGAGCAGTACTTC CASGLAGSYNEQYF
TRBJ2-7 . TRBV7-8 . TGTGCCAGCAGCTTACTCGAACAGGTTCCCTACGAGCAGTACTTC CASSLLEQVPYEQYF
TRBJ2-1 . TRBV4-2 . TGTGCCAGCAGGGATAGCGCTGTAAGCTCCTACAATGAGCAGTTCTTC CASRDSAVSSYNEQFF
TRBJ1-1 . TRBV30 . TGTGCCTGGAGTGAAGGGGTCAACACTGAAGCTTTCTTT CAWSEGVNTEAFF
TRBJ2-7 . TRBV20-1 . TGCAGTGCTAGATCCCACGAGCAGTACTTC CSARSHEQYF
TRBJ2-6 . TRBV27 TRBD1 TGTGCCAGCAGTACGAAACAGGGGGTTGGGGCCAACGTCCTGACTTTC CASSTKQGVGANVLTF
TRBJ2-3 . TRBV2 . TGTGCCAGCAGTAGGACAGTCCCCTGGGGCACAGATACGCAGTATTTT CASSRTVPWGTDTQYF
TRBJ2-5 . TRBV11-3 TRBD1 TGTGCCAGCAGCCCCGGGACAGGGCCTATTGAGACCCAGTACTTC CASSPGTGPIETQYF
TRBJ2-3 . TRBV20-1 . TGCAGTGCTAGAGTAGTAAATACGAAATACACAGATACGCAGTATTTT CSARVVNTKYTDTQYF
TRBJ2-5 . TRBV12-3/TRBV12-4 . TGTGCCAGCAGTCCCGGGAACCGAGGCGAGACCCAGTACTTC CASSPGNRGETQYF
TRBJ2-1 . TRBV4-2 TRBD2 TGTGCCAGCAGCCAAGATTGGCTAGCGGGGGCCTACAATGAGCAGTTCTTC CASSQDWLAGAYNEQFF
TRBJ1-2 . TRBV29-1 TRBD1 TGCAGCGTTCCCCCGGGACAGGGGAACTATGGCTACACCTTC CSVPPGQGNYGYTF
TRBJ1-2 . TRBV9 TRBD1 TGTGCCAGCAGCGGGAGACAGGGGCACGCGGGGGGCTACACCTTC CASSGRQGHAGGYTF
TRBJ2-2 few TRBV29-1 TRBD1 TGCAGCGTTGATGAAGGGGACAGGCCCACCGGGGAGCTGTTTTTT CSVDEGDRPTGELFF
TRBJ2-1 . TRBV5-6 TRBD2 TGTGCCAGCAGCTTGTTTCTGGGACTAGCGGGGGTTGAGCAGTTCTTC CASSLFLGLAGVEQFF
TRBJ1-6 . TRBV6-5 TRBD1 TGTGCCAGCAGTTACTCGACCGGGACAGGAAATTCACCCCTCCACTTT CASSYSTGTGNSPLHF
TRBJ1-4 . TRBV7-8 . TGTGCCAGCAGTTCAGGGGCCGGGGAAAAACTGTTTTTT CASSSGAGEKLFF
TRBJ2-3 . TRBV29-1 . TGCAGCGTTGAAGCAGGGATAAGGACAGATACGCAGTATTTT CSVEAGIRTDTQYF
TRBJ1-1 . TRBV21-1 . TGTGCCAGCAGCAAAGCGCTTCAGCGCATGAACACTGAAGCTTTCTTT CASSKALQRMNTEAFF
TRBJ1-5 few TRBV12-3/TRBV12-4 TRBD1 TGTGCCAGCAGTCCCAACAGGGGGAGCAATCAGCCCCAGCATTTT CASSPNRGSNQPQHF
TRBJ2-3 . TRBV29-1 . TGCAGCGTTGGAGGCGGGGTGAGCACAGATACGCAGTATTTT CSVGGGVSTDTQYF
TRBJ2-4 . TRBV15 . TGTGCCACCAGCAGAGATAACAGCCCTCCCAAAAACATTCAGTACTTC CATSRDNSPPKNIQYF
TRBJ2-5 . TRBV20-1 . TGTAGTGCTGATGAGCAAGAGACCCGGTACTTC CSADEQETRYF
TRBJ2-5 . TRBV4-2 . TGTGCCAGCAGTCCTATGGGGGGTGGAGAGACCCAGTACTTC CASSPMGGGETQYF
TRBJ2-7 . TRBV11-2 . TGTGCCAGCAGCTTAGACCCTACGCGGTCCGAGCAGTACTTC CASSLDPTRSEQYF
TRBJ1-5 . TRBV3-1 TRBD1 TGTGCCAGCAGCCAGGAAGACGGGACAGGGGTCGGCCAGCCCCAGCATTTT CASSQEDGTGVGQPQHF
TRBJ2-5 many TRBV7-2 TRBD2 TGTGCCAGCAGCTTCGGGGTGGGGGACTACACGCAAGAGACCCAGTACTTC CASSFGVGDYTQETQYF
TRBJ1-2 . TRBV18 . TGTGCCAGCTCATCGACAGTCAGCTATGGCTACACCTTC CASSSTVSYGYTF
TRBJ1-2 few TRBV11-3 . TGTGCCAGCAGTTGGGTGAGGGGGAAAAGGGGCTACACCTTC CASSWVRGKRGYTF
TRBJ2-3 once TRBV7-9 TRBD1 TGTGCCAGCAGTCCTCGGACAGGGGAAACAGATACGCAGTATTTT CASSPRTGETDTQYF
TRBJ2-7 . TRBV27 TRBD1 TGTGCCAGCAGTTTACTGGGACAGGGACGTCAAGAGCAGTACTTC CASSLLGQGRQEQYF
TRBJ2-4 . TRBV9 . TGTGCCAGCAGTCCCGGGCTAGCCAAAAACATTCAGTACTTC CASSPGLAKNIQYF
TRBJ1-1 . TRBV4-3 . TGCGCCAGCAGCCGATCAGTACATGGGCTCACTGAAGCTTTCTTT CASSRSVHGLTEAFF
TRBJ2-5 few TRBV11-3 TRBD1 TGTGCCAGCAGCGCCGGGACAGGGCAAGAGACCCAGTACTTC CASSAGTGQETQYF
TRBJ1-5 once TRBV6-2/TRBV6-3 . TGTGCCAGCAGCCCTTACCAAGCCCAGCCCCAGCATTTT CASSPYQAQPQHF
TRBJ2-7 few TRBV7-2 . TGTGCCAGCAGCCCCAGCCTTCAGAGGAGCTCCTACGAGCAGTACTTC CASSPSLQRSSYEQYF
TRBJ2-7 once TRBV7-2 TRBD2 TGTGCCAGCAGCAATGGACGAGCGGGGGGCTACGAGCAGTACTTC CASSNGRAGGYEQYF
TRBJ2-7 . TRBV12-3/TRBV12-4 TRBD1 TGTGCCAGCATGGACAGGGCCTACTACGAGCAGTACTTC CASMDRAYYEQYF
TRBJ2-4 . TRBV21-1 . TGTGCCAGCAGCCCGACAGGGCGCAGGGCCCAAAAAAACATTCAGTACTTC CASSPTGRRAQKNIQYF
TRBJ1-1 few TRBV7-2 . TGTGCCAGCAGCTGGGCTTGGGATGTTGTTATGAACACTGAAGCTTTCTTT CASSWAWDVVMNTEAFF
TRBJ2-3 . TRBV5-5 . TGTGCCAGCAGCTGGAACAGATATTCTAGCACAGATACGCAGTATTTT CASSWNRYSSTDTQYF
TRBJ2-2 . TRBV10-3 . TGTGCCATCAGTCGGTTCACAGGCTTCGACACCGGGGAGCTGTTTTTT CAISRFTGFDTGELFF
TRBJ1-6 . TRBV7-9 TRBD1 TGTGCCAGCAGCTCGGGACAGCCACATAATTCACCCCTCCACTTT CASSSGQPHNSPLHF
TRBJ1-2 . TRBV14 . TGTGCCAGCAGCCAAGACCGGTATGGCTACACCTTC CASSQDRYGYTF
TRBJ2-3 . TRBV3-1 . TGTGCCAGCAGCCCGGACGCAGATACGCAGTATTTT CASSPDADTQYF
TRBJ2-1 once TRBV12-3/TRBV12-4 TRBD1 TGTGCCAGCAGTCCCGACAGGGAATTAGATGAGCAGTTCTTC CASSPDRELDEQFF
TRBJ2-1 . TRBV4-2 TRBD2 TGTGCCAGCAGCCCCTTGGGGGCGGGGGGGAATGAGCAGTTCTTC CASSPLGAGGNEQFF
TRBJ2-3 . TRBV7-6 TRBD2 TGTGCCAGCAGCTTAGAGGGGACTAGCGGGGGGGCCGGATATACGCAGTATTTT CASSLEGTSGGAGYTQYF
TRBJ2-6 . TRBV9 . TGTGCCAGCAGCGTGAACAGAGACTCTGGGGCCAACGTCCTGACTTTC CASSVNRDSGANVLTF
TRBJ1-2 . TRBV7-9 TRBD1 TGTGCCAGCAGCCTATCAACAGGGGTAAATGGCTACACCTTC CASSLSTGVNGYTF
TRBJ2-5 . TRBV6-2/TRBV6-3 TRBD1 TGTGCCAGCAGTTTCGGACAGGCCCGCATAGAGACCCAGTACTTC CASSFGQARIETQYF
TRBJ2-1 . TRBV7-9 . TGTGCCAGCAGACAGACTAGGGGATCCTACAATGAGCAGTTCTTC CASRQTRGSYNEQFF
TRBJ2-1 . TRBV20-1 TRBD2 TGCAGTGCTAGAGCCGCGGGGGGGCCAAATGAGCAGTTCTTC CSARAAGGPNEQFF